This TCR beta chain came from a study of cytomegalovirus exposure and HLA in healthy donors. A multiplex PCR was run with 60 Vbeta primers and 13 Jbeta primers. Generated by immunoSEQ multiplex PCR, the TCRdb table keeps only in-frame clones and is missing some. The table includes fewer than 120,000 clones, 60% to 85% detected once. This CDR3 has 13 amino acids. Trimming removed 6 bases at V and 5 bases at J, with 14 bases between. CDR1 is PRHDT and CDR2 is FYEKMQ in the germline V gene (reference sequence). The study's findings and limits: Testing in vitro showed a few CMV-associated chains specific for CMV antigens.

This clone has a handful of counts. What it recognizes is unknown. This sequence joins TRBV13 and TRBJ2-7, with D perhaps matching TRBD2 (5 bases). The TCR was taken from a woman aged 25-40 years in good health and CMV-seronegative. The source material was PBMCs. The CDR3, as DNA: TGTGCCAGCAGTACGAGGGTACGGCACGAGCAGTACTTC. Amino acids: CASSTRVRHEQYF.